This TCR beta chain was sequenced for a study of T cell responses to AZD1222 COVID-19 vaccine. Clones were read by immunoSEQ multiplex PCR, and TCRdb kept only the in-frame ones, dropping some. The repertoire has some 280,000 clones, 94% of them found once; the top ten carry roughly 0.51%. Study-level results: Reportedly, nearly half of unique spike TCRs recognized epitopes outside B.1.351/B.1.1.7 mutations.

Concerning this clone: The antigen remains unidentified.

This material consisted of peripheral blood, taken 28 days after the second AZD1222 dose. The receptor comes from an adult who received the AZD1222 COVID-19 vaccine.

CDR3 in DNA: TGTGCCAGTAGTATTCTCCCCCCTAGCACAGATACGCAGTATTTT. Residues: CASSILPPSTDTQYF. This rearrangement joins TRBV19 to TRBJ2-3; unclear D gene. The CDR3 totals 15 residues. V shed 3 bases and J shed 0 bases, with 10 bases lying between them. The germline gives CDR1 LNHDA, CDR2 SQIVND (reference sequence).